The text below deals with one T cell receptor beta chain. The data are from a study of regulatory T cells in long-lasting Graves disease. Study-level background: Graves' patients diagnosed newly had used antithyroid drugs under 3 months.

The TCR beta library used iRepertoire HTBI primers with Arm-PCR amplification of CDR3. Original data processing: From all samples, identification returned 14 TRBJ and under 75 TRBV segments. TCRdb redid the calling of the multiplex PCR reads with MiXCR, one entry per CDR3 protein. These V and J calls rely on TCRdb rather than the paper's analysis. The table has 560,000 or so distinct CDR3 sequences, around 16% seen once. Trimming took off 2 bases at V and 1 base at J, with 12 bases between the two ends. The germline V gene encodes CDR1 MGHDK and CDR2 SYGVNS. This CDR3 comprises 15 residues. Indicated time point: newly diagnosed GD, antithyroid drugs for less than 3 months. Following extraction of RNA from PBMCs, that RNA was used to make the TCR library. These sequences were also reported in another study, on T cells in Graves' hyperthyroidism and ophthalmopathy.

The source was peripheral blood mononuclear cells (PBMCs), collected at new diagnosis, from a patient treated with antithyroid drugs. This receptor was identified in a man between 18 and 29 years old with Graves disease. The chain combines TRBV25-1 with TRBJ2-7; the D gene is possibly TRBD1 (6 bases). DNA for the CDR3: TGTGCCAGCAGTGAAACCCGGCAGGGGTCCTACGAGCAGTACTTC. Protein sequence: CASSETRQGSYEQYF.